This T cell receptor (beta chain) was retrieved from a study of cytomegalovirus exposure and HLA in healthy donors. About this clone: Its antigen is unknown.

Study findings and constraints: Previous analysis showed most TCR beta V segments were productive about 87% or about 30% of the time. Donors were assumed by presence/absence analyses to have roughly uniform sequencing depth.

Germline V gene lookup returns CDR1 SGHNT and CDR2 YENEEA. The CDR3 runs to 11 residues. Trimming took 3 bases from V and 10 from J, leaving 9 bases between them. This PCR relied on a set of 60 Vbeta primers and 13 Jbeta primers. Assay: immunoSEQ multiplex PCR; the TCRdb copy retains only in-frame clones and omits some. The sample consists of about 67,000 clones, around 67% of them appearing once. The source of this sequence is a woman aged 25 to 45 in good health and CMV-seronegative. The source material was PBMCs. V usage is TRBV11-3 and J usage is TRBJ1-1; D remains unclear. Written as DNA, the CDR3 is TGTGCCAGCAGCTTCTCCACGGGAGCTTTCTTT. It translates to CASSFSTGAFF. Combining the CDR3 with reference TRBV11-3 and TRBJ1-1 gives the whole variable domain EAGVVQSPRYKIIEKKQPVAFWCNPISGHNTLYWYLQNLGQGPELLIRYENEEAVDDSQLPKDRFSAERLKGVDSTLKIQPAELGDSAVYLCASSFSTGAFFGQGTRLTVV.